Shown below are 23 T cell receptor beta chains from a single sample sequenced in a study of monozygotic twins with inflammatory bowel disease. No DNA is given; TCRdb re-called the 5' RACE reads and lists each CDR3 protein once. The table lists around 450,000 distinct CDR3 sequences. Sequencing was done on a sample of blood. Every receptor here comes from a human donor with ulcerative colitis or Crohn's disease, or a healthy co-twin of an affected twin (not recorded which).

The V call is TRBV4-2, the J call TRBJ2-5; TCRdb names TRBD1, which stays unverified in the absence of DNA. The CDR3 consists of 18 residues. Germline V CDR1 and CDR2: LGHNA, YNFKEQ. CDR3 amino acids: CASSQARTGPTNQETQYF.

This chain uses TRBV10-3 with TRBJ2-7; TCRdb names TRBD1, which stays unverified in the absence of DNA. The CDR3 runs to 14 residues. Germline V gene sequence: CDR1 ENHRY, CDR2 SYGVKD. The CDR3 loop is CAISDWGSGYEQYF.

The chain employs TRBV5-1 and TRBJ2-2. The CDR3 contains 14 residues. Germline V gene data show CDR1 as SGHRS and CDR2 as YFSETQ. The CDR3 is CASSLGDYGGELFF.

CDR3 in amino acids: CSVDFGGRVTEAFF. The rearrangement uses TRBV29-1 and TRBJ1-1; TCRdb returns TRBD1, unconfirmable since there is no DNA. The CDR3 totals 14 residues. CDR1 is SQVTM, CDR2 ANQGSEA, per germline.

The gene calls are TRBV5-1 and TRBJ2-1; the TRBD2 assignment by TCRdb is unverifiable without DNA. The CDR3 runs 16 residues. Germline V gene lookup returns CDR1 SGHRS and CDR2 YFSETQ. The CDR3 sequence: CASSLSGLSPQNEQFF.

The V gene is TRBV7-9, the J gene TRBJ2-5; TCRdb's D call of TRBD2 is untestable without DNA. Germline lookup yields CDR1 SEHNR and CDR2 FQNEAQ (reference sequence). CDR3 length equals 15 residues. CDR3 sequence reads: CASSKTSGRVETQYF.

The gene calls are TRBV20-1 and TRBJ1-4. The CDR3 runs to 13 residues. Germline V gene sequence: CDR1 DFQATT, CDR2 SNEGSKA (reference sequence). This CDR3 is CSGGGGDNEKLFF.

The rearrangement joins TRBV5-1 to TRBJ2-2; TCRdb reports TRBD2, a call that lacks DNA to check it against. This CDR3 is built from 16 residues. Germline V gives CDR1 SGHRS, CDR2 YFSETQ. The CDR3 sequence: CASSPLAGADTGELFF.

The chain has TRBV5-4 and TRBJ1-1. Germline lookup yields CDR1 SGHNT and CDR2 YYREEE (reference sequence). The CDR3 is 13 residues long. The CDR3 sequence: CASSVGVETEAFF.

The V gene is TRBV5-1, the J gene TRBJ2-7; as DNA is missing, the TRBD1 call by TCRdb cannot be tested. In germline, CDR1 is SGHRS, CDR2 YFSETQ. The CDR3 has 13 amino acids. CDR3 sequence reads: CASARAQSYEQYF. Drawing the rest from reference TRBV5-1 and TRBJ2-7, the complete variable domain is KAGVTQTPRYLIKTRGQQVTLSCSPISGHRSVSWYQQTPGQGLQFLFEYFSETQRNKGNFPGRFSGRQFSNSRSEMNVSTLELGDSALYLCASARAQSYEQYFGPGTRLTVT.

V is TRBV6-1 and J is TRBJ2-3; TCRdb's D call of TRBD2 is untestable without DNA. This CDR3 region has 16 residues. The V gene's germline CDR1 is MNHNS and CDR2 SASEGT. The CDR3 is CASSGLLAGGQDTQYF.

The chain employs TRBV4-1 and TRBJ2-7; TCRdb's D gene call, TRBD2, goes unchecked for lack of DNA. The CDR3 is 15 residues long. Germline lookup yields CDR1 MGHRA and CDR2 YSYEKL. The CDR3 sequence is CASSQGRSGVYEQYF.

The chain employs TRBV9 and TRBJ2-3; TCRdb's D call of TRBD1 is untestable without DNA. Germline V lookup: CDR1 SGDLS, CDR2 YYNGEE. The CDR3 spans 16 residues. CDR3 residues: CASSVEDRPITDTQYF.

The chain is built from TRBV6-1 and TRBJ2-3; TCRdb outputs TRBD1, but without DNA this stays unchecked. The CDR3 is 16 amino acids. CDR1 and CDR2 (germline): MNHNS, SASEGT. CDR3: CASRGGGALSTDTQYF.

The chain carries TRBV20-1 and TRBJ1-5; TCRdb's D gene call, TRBD1, goes unchecked for lack of DNA. From germline, CDR1 is DFQATT and CDR2 SNEGSKA (reference sequence). The CDR3 runs 15 residues. The CDR3 region is CSASGTGYSNQPQHF.

The V call is TRBV7-8, the J call TRBJ2-7; TCRdb's D call of TRBD1 is untestable without DNA. Germline CDR1 and CDR2: SGHVS and FQNEAQ. This CDR3 is 13 amino acids long. The CDR3 sequence: CASSFRSRMEQYF.

The V and J genes are TRBV21-1 and TRBJ1-6; TCRdb's D call of TRBD1 is untestable without DNA. TRBV21-1 is shown as a pseudogene. This CDR3 is built from 12 residues. CDR3 sequence reads: CASSKGVSPLHF.

The rearrangement links TRBV6-1 to TRBJ1-1. Germline assignment: CDR1 MNHNS and CDR2 SASEGT. The CDR3 has 14 amino acids. The CDR3 is CASSVQGLEGEAFF.

V usage is TRBV30 and J usage is TRBJ1-2; the TRBD1 assignment by TCRdb is unverifiable without DNA. In germline, CDR1 is GTSNPN, CDR2 SVGIG (reference sequence). The CDR3 is made up of 12 amino acids. CDR3 in amino acids: CAWSPRTPGYTF.

CDR3 region: CASSRTGDNQPQHF. The rearrangement joins TRBV12-3 or TRBV12-4 to TRBJ1-5; checking the TCRdb D call of TRBD1 is not possible without DNA. This CDR3 comprises 14 residues.

This chain connects TRBV30 to TRBJ1-2. CDR3 length: 13 amino acids. Germline V lookup: CDR1 GTSNPN, CDR2 SVGIG (reference sequence). This chain's CDR3 is CAFLRDSSYGYTF.

The V and J genes are TRBV6-1 and TRBJ1-5. Germline V gene data show CDR1 as MNHNS and CDR2 as SASEGT. CDR3 size: 18 residues. This CDR3 is CASRDGSRLRSSNQPQHF.

The chain couples TRBV7-9 to TRBJ1-2. CDR1 SEHNR and CDR2 FQNEAQ come from the germline V gene (reference sequence). The CDR3 loop spans 15 amino acids. CDR3 protein: CASSSIGREGRGYTF.